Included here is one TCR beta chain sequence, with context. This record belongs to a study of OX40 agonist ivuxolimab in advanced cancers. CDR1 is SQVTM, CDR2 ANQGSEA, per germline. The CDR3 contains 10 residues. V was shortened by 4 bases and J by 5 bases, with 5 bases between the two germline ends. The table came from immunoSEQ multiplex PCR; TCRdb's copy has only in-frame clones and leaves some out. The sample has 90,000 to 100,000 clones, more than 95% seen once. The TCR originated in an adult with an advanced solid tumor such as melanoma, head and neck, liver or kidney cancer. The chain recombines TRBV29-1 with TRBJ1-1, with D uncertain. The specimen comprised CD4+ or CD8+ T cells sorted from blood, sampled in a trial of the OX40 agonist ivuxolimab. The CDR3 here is CSVAQTEAFF. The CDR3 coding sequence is TGCAGCGTTGCGCAGACTGAAGCTTTCTTT.